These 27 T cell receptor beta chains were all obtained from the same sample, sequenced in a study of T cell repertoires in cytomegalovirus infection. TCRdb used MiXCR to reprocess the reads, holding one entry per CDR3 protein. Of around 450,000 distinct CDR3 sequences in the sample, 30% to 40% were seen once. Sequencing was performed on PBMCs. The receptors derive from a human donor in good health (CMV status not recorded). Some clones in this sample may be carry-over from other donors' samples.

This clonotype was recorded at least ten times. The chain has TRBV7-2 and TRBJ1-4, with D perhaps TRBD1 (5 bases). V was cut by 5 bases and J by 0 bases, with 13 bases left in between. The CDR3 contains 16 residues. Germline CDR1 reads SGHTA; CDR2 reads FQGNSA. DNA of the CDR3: TGTGCCAGCAGCCGAGAGGCGACAGCAACTAATGAAAAACTGTTTTTT. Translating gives CASSREATATNEKLFF.

The CDR3 DNA sequence: TGTGCCACTTCGAGACAAAGGAACACTGAAGCTTTCTTT. Protein: CATSRQRNTEAFF. The chain employs TRBV27 and TRBJ1-1; D gene uncertain. The CDR3 is 13 amino acids. CDR1 is MNHEY, CDR2 SMNVEV, per germline (reference sequence). Trimming took 10 bases from V and 1 from J, leaving 13 bases between them.

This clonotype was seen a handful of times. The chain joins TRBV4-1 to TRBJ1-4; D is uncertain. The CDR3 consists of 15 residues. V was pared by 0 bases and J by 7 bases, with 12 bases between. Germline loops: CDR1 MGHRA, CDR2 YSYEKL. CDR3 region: CASSQDLTPIEKLFF. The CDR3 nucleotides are TGCGCCAGCAGCCAAGATTTGACCCCCATTGAAAAACTGTTTTTT.

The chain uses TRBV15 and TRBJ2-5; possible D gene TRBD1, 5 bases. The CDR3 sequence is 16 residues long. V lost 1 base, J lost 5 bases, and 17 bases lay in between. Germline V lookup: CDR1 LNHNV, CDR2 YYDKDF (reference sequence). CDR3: CATSRGPAQGGETQYF. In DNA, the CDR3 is TGTGCCACCAGCAGAGGCCCGGCGCAGGGCGGTGAGACCCAGTACTTC.

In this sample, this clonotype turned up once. CDR3 in amino acids: CSPQGPVFNSPLHF. The CDR3 DNA is TGCAGTCCCCAAGGACCCGTCTTTAATTCACCCCTCCACTTT. The rearrangement links TRBV20-1 to TRBJ1-6; D is uncertain. V lost 8 bases to trimming and J lost 6 bases, with 17 bases between them. The CDR3 length is 14 residues. In germline, CDR1 is DFQATT, CDR2 SNEGSKA (reference sequence).

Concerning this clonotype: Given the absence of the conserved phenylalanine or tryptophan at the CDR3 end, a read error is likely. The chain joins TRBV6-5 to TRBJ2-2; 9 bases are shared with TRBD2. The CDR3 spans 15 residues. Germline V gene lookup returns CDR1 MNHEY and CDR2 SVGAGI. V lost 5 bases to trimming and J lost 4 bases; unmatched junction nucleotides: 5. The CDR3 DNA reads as TGTGCCAGCAGTAAGCTAGCGGGGCCCACCGGGGAGCTGTTTTCT. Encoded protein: CASSKLAGPTGELFS.

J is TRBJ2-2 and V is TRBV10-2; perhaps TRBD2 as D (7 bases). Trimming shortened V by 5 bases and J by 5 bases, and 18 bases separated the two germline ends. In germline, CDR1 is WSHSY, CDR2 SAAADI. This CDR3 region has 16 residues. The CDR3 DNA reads TGCGCCAGCAGTCCATCCGGGGGGCCGGGGACCGGGGAGCTGTTTTTT. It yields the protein CASSPSGGPGTGELFF.

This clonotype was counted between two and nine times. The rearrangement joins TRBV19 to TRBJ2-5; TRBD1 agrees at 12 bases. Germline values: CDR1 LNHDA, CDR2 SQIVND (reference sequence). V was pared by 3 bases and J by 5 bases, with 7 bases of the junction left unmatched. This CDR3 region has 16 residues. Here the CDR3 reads CASSILGTGGLETQYF. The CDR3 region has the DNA TGTGCCAGTAGTATCCTCGGGACAGGGGGCTTGGAGACCCAGTACTTC.

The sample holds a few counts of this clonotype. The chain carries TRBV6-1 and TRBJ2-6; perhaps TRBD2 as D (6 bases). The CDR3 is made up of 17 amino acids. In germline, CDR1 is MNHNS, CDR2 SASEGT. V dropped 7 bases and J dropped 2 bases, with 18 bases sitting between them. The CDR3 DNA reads TGTGCCAGCATTACTACTCCCCCGGGGGCTGGGGCCAACGTCCTGACTTTC. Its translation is CASITTPPGAGANVLTF.

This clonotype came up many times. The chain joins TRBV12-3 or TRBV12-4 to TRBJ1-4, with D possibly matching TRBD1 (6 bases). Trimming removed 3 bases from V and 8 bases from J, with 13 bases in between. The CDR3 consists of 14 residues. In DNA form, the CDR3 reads TGTGCCAGCAGTTTTGCGGGGGCGTGGGAAAAACTGTTTTTT. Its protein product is CASSFAGAWEKLFF.

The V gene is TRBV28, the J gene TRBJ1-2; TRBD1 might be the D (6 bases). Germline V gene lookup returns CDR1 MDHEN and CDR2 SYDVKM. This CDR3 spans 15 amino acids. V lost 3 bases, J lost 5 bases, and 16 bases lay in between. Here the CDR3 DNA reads TGTGCCAGCAGTTTCGGAGGTGTAGGGGGTTATGGCTACACCTTC. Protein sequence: CASSFGGVGGYGYTF.

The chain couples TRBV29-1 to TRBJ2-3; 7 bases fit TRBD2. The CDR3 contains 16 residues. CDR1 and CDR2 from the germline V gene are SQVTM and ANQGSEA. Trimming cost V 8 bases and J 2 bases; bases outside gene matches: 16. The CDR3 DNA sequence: TGCAGCATTCCGAAGGGGCGTGCGGGGGTCACAGATACGCAGTATTTT. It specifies CSIPKGRAGVTDTQYF.

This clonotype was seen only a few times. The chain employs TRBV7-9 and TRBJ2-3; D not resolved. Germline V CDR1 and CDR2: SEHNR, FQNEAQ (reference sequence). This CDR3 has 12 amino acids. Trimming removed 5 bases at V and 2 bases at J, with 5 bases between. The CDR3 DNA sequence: TGTGCCAGCAGCATGCTCACAGATACGCAGTATTTT. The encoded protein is CASSMLTDTQYF.

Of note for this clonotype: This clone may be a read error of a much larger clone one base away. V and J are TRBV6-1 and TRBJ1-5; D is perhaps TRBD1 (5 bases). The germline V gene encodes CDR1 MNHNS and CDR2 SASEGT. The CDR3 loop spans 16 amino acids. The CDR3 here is CASSKALWGVGQPQHF. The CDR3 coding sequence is TGTGCCAGCAGTAAAGCGCTGTGGGGGGTAGGTCAGCCCCAGCATTTT.

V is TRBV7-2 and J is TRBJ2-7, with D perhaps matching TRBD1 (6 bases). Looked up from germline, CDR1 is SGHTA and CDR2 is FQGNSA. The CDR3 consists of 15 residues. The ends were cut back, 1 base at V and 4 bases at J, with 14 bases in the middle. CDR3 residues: CASSLVPDRRYEQYF. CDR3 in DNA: TGTGCCAGCAGCTTAGTACCGGACAGACGGTACGAGCAGTACTTC.

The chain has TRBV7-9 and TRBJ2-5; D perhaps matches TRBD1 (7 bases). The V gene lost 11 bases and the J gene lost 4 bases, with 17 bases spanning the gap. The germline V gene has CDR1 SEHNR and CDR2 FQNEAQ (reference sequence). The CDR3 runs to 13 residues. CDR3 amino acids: CACSGGIRETQYF. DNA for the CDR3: TGTGCCTGCTCAGGGGGGATCCGAGAGACCCAGTACTTC.

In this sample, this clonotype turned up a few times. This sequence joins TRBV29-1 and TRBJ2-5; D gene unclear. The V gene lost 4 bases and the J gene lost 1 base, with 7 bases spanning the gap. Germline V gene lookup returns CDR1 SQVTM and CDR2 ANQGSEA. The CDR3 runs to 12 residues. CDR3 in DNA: TGCAGCGTTGCGCAGATCCAAGAGACCCAGTACTTC. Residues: CSVAQIQETQYF.

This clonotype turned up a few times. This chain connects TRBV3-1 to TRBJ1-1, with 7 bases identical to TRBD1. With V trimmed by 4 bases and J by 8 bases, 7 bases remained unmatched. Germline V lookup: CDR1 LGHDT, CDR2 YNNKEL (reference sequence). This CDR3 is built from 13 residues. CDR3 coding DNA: TGTGCCAGCAGCCTACGACAGGGAGCGGAAGCTTTCTTT. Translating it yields CASSLRQGAEAFF.

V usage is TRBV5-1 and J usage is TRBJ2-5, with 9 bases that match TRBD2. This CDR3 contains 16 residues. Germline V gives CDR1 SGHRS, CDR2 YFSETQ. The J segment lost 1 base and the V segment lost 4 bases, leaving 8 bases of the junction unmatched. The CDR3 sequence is CASSKNSGGSQETQYF. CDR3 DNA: TGCGCCAGCAGCAAAAACAGCGGGGGGAGCCAAGAGACCCAGTACTTC. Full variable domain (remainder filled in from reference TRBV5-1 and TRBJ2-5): KAGVTQTPRYLIKTRGQQVTLSCSPISGHRSVSWYQQTPGQGLQFLFEYFSETQRNKGNFPGRFSGRQFSNSRSEMNVSTLELGDSALYLCASSKNSGGSQETQYFGPGTRLLVL.

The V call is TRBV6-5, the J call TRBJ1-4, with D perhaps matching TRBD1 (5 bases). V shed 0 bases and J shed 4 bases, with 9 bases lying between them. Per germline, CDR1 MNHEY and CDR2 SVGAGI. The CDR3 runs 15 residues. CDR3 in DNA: TGTGCCAGCAGTTACTCGGTGACAGATAATGAAAAACTGTTTTTT. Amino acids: CASSYSVTDNEKLFF.

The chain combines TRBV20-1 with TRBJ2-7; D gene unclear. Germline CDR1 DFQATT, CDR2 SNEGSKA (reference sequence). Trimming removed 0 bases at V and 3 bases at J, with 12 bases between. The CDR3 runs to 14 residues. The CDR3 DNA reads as TGCAGTGCTAGAGATAGGGCAGTCAACTACGAGCAGTACTTC. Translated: CSARDRAVNYEQYF.

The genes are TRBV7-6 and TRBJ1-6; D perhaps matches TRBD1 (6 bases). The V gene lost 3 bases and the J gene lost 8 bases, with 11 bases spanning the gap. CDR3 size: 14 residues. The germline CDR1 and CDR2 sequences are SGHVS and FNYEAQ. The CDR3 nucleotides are TGTGCCAGCAGCTTGCCAGGGGCCGATTCACCCCTCCACTTT. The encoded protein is CASSLPGADSPLHF.

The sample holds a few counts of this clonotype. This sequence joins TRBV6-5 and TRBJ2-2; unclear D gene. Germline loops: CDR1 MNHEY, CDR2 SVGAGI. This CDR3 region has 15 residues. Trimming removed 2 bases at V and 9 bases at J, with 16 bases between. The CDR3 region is CASSYAARFTRELFF. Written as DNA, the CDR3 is TGTGCCAGCAGTTACGCCGCCCGGTTTACCCGGGAGCTGTTTTTT.

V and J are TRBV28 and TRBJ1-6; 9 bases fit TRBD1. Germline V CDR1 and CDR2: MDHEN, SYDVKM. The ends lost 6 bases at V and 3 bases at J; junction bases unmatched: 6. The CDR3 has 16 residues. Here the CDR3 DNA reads TGTGCCAGCAGCACCGGACAGGGGAACTATAATTCACCCCTCCACTTT. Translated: CASSTGQGNYNSPLHF.

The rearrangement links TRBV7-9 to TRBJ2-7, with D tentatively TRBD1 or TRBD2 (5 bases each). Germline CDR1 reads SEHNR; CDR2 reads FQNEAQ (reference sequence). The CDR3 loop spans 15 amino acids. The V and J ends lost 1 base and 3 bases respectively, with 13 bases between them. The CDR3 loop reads CASSLGGRPDYEQYF. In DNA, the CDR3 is TGTGCCAGCAGCTTAGGGGGACGGCCTGACTACGAGCAGTACTTC. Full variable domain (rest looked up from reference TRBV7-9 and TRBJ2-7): DTGVSQNPRHKITKRGQNVTFRCDPISEHNRLYWYRQTLGQGPEFLTYFQNEAQLEKSRLLSDRFSAERPKGSFSTLEIQRTEQGDSAMYLCASSLGGRPDYEQYFGPGTRLTVT.

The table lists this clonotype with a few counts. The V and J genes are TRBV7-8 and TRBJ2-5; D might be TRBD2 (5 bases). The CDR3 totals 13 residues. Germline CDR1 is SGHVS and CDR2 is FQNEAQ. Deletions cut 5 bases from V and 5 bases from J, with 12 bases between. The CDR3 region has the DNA TGTGCCAGCAGCGCGGACGGCGGGGAGACCCAGTACTTC. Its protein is CASSADGGETQYF.

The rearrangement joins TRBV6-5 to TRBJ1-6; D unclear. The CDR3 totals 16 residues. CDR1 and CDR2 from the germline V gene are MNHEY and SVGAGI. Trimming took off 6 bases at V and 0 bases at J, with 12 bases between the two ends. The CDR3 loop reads CASSPTRSSYNSPLHF. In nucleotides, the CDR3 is TGTGCCAGCAGCCCTACACGGAGCTCCTATAATTCACCCCTCCACTTT.